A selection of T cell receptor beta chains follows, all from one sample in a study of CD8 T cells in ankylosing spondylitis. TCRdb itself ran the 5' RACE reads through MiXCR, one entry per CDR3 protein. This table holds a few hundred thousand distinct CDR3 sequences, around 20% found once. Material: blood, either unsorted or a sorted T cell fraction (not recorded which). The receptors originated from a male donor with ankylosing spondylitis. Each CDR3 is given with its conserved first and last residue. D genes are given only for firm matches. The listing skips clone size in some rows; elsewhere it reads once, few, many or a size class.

CDR3aa: CASSVWTVSEAFF
CDR3nt: TGTGCCAGCAGTGTTTGGACAGTTTCTGAAGCTTTCTTT
d_gene: NA
abundance: few
j_gene: TRBJ1-1
v_gene: TRBV2

CDR3aa: CSVEDRRQGRGSYNEQFF
CDR3nt: TGCAGCGTTGAAGATCGGAGGCAGGGGAGGGGTTCCTACAATGAGCAGTTCTTC
d_gene: NA
abundance: few
j_gene: TRBJ2-1
v_gene: TRBV29-1

CDR3aa: CASSSGQGVWETQYF
CDR3nt: TGTGCCAGCTCATCTGGACAGGGAGTGTGGGAGACCCAGTACTTC
d_gene: TRBD1
abundance: NA
j_gene: TRBJ2-5
v_gene: TRBV18

CDR3aa: CSVTVLAANTGELFF
CDR3nt: TGCAGCGTCACGGTACTAGCGGCGAACACCGGGGAGCTGTTTTTT
d_gene: TRBD2
abundance: NA
j_gene: TRBJ2-2
v_gene: TRBV29-1

CDR3aa: CASRGEATTNEQFF
CDR3nt: TGTGCCAGCAGAGGGGAAGCCACCACCAATGAGCAGTTCTTC
d_gene: NA
abundance: NA
j_gene: TRBJ2-1
v_gene: TRBV2

CDR3aa: CVSRLDRHNQPQHF
CDR3nt: TGTGTCAGCAGACTAGACAGGCACAATCAGCCCCAGCATTTT
d_gene: NA
abundance: NA
j_gene: TRBJ1-5
v_gene: TRBV6-1

CDR3aa: CASSPAGDDYGYTF
CDR3nt: TGTGCCAGCTCGCCCGCGGGGGACGACTATGGCTACACCTTC
d_gene: NA
abundance: few
j_gene: TRBJ1-2
v_gene: TRBV3-1

CDR3aa: CASSRTAGVVTEAFF
CDR3nt: TGCGCCAGCAGCCGGACAGCAGGGGTAGTGACTGAAGCTTTCTTT
d_gene: NA
abundance: few
j_gene: TRBJ1-1
v_gene: TRBV5-1

CDR3aa: CSVEGHPGNTIYF
CDR3nt: TGCAGCGTTGAGGGTCACCCTGGAAACACCATATATTTT
d_gene: NA
abundance: few
j_gene: TRBJ1-3
v_gene: TRBV29-1

CDR3aa: CASSETSGRSSYNEQFF
CDR3nt: TGTGCCAGCAGCGAGACTAGCGGGAGGAGCTCCTACAATGAGCAGTTCTTC
d_gene: TRBD2
abundance: few
j_gene: TRBJ2-1
v_gene: TRBV9

CDR3aa: CASAAGLGGGEQYF
CDR3nt: TGTGCCAGCGCGGCCGGTCTAGGGGGTGGTGAGCAGTACTTC
d_gene: NA
abundance: few
j_gene: TRBJ2-7
v_gene: TRBV28

CDR3aa: CASTHAGSRDGYTF
CDR3nt: TGTGCCAGCACCCACGCAGGATCCAGGGATGGCTACACCTTC
d_gene: NA
abundance: many
j_gene: TRBJ1-2
v_gene: TRBV12-3/TRBV12-4

CDR3aa: CASNRGNSNQPQHF
CDR3nt: TGTGCCAGCAACCGGGGGAATAGCAATCAGCCCCAGCATTTT
d_gene: NA
abundance: few
j_gene: TRBJ1-5
v_gene: TRBV12-3/TRBV12-4

CDR3aa: CAISDQGRQHSYEQYF
CDR3nt: TGTGCCATCAGTGACCAGGGACGGCAGCACTCCTACGAGCAGTACTTC
d_gene: NA
abundance: few
j_gene: TRBJ2-7
v_gene: TRBV10-3

CDR3aa: CSVSGWTTEAFF
CDR3nt: TGCAGCGTTTCTGGGTGGACCACTGAAGCTTTCTTT
d_gene: NA
abundance: NA
j_gene: TRBJ1-1
v_gene: TRBV29-1

CDR3aa: CATSREGLAKNIQYF
CDR3nt: TGTGCCACCAGCAGAGAGGGGCTAGCCAAAAACATTCAGTACTTC
d_gene: NA
abundance: NA
j_gene: TRBJ2-4
v_gene: TRBV15

CDR3aa: CASSWESTDTQYF
CDR3nt: TGTGCCAGCTCGTGGGAGTCCACAGATACGCAGTATTTT
d_gene: NA
abundance: few
j_gene: TRBJ2-3
v_gene: TRBV12-3/TRBV12-4

CDR3aa: CSVDRGGVGNEQFF
CDR3nt: TGCAGCGTTGACCGGGGGGGGGTCGGCAATGAGCAGTTCTTC
d_gene: TRBD2
abundance: NA
j_gene: TRBJ2-1
v_gene: TRBV29-1

CDR3aa: CSVERQAINYGYTF
CDR3nt: TGCAGCGTTGAAAGGCAGGCTATTAACTATGGCTACACCTTC
d_gene: NA
abundance: few
j_gene: TRBJ1-2
v_gene: TRBV29-1

CDR3aa: CASSLTGTESTDTQYF
CDR3nt: TGCGCCAGCAGCTTAACCGGGACAGAGTCCACAGATACGCAGTATTTT
d_gene: TRBD1
abundance: many
j_gene: TRBJ2-3
v_gene: TRBV5-1

CDR3aa: CASSPGAWARGTGELFF
CDR3nt: TGTGCCAGTAGTCCGGGGGCGTGGGCCCGAGGGACCGGGGAGCTGTTTTTT
d_gene: NA
abundance: NA
j_gene: TRBJ2-2
v_gene: TRBV19

CDR3aa: CASSLIAGETQYF
CDR3nt: TGCGCCAGCAGCTTGATAGCGGGAGAGACCCAGTACTTC
d_gene: TRBD2
abundance: few
j_gene: TRBJ2-5
v_gene: TRBV5-1

CDR3aa: CSVRELGGGYTF
CDR3nt: TGCAGCGTTCGAGAGCTGGGGGGAGGCTACACCTTC
d_gene: NA
abundance: NA
j_gene: TRBJ1-2
v_gene: TRBV29-1

CDR3aa: CASSPHRNSGANVLTF
CDR3nt: TGTGCCAGCAGCCCTCACAGGAACTCTGGGGCCAACGTCCTGACTTTC
d_gene: NA
abundance: NA
j_gene: TRBJ2-6
v_gene: TRBV4-2

CDR3aa: CSGLAGIHEQYF
CDR3nt: TGCAGTGGGCTAGCGGGAATCCACGAGCAGTACTTC
d_gene: TRBD2
abundance: NA
j_gene: TRBJ2-7
v_gene: TRBV20-1

CDR3aa: CAISEYQENTEAFF
CDR3nt: TGTGCCATCAGTGAATATCAGGAGAACACTGAAGCTTTCTTT
d_gene: NA
abundance: NA
j_gene: TRBJ1-1
v_gene: TRBV10-3

CDR3aa: CASSIGTSGQETQYF
CDR3nt: TGTGCCAGCAGTATTGGGACTAGCGGACAAGAGACCCAGTACTTC
d_gene: TRBD2
abundance: NA
j_gene: TRBJ2-5
v_gene: TRBV28

CDR3aa: CASSNPGRFGETQYF
CDR3nt: TGTGCCAGCAGCAATCCGGGACGCTTTGGGGAGACCCAGTACTTC
d_gene: NA
abundance: many
j_gene: TRBJ2-5
v_gene: TRBV7-9

CDR3aa: CASSLTGDPLYEQYF
CDR3nt: TGTGCCAGCAGCCTTACAGGGGATCCCCTCTACGAGCAGTACTTC
d_gene: TRBD1
abundance: NA
j_gene: TRBJ2-7
v_gene: TRBV12-3/TRBV12-4

CDR3aa: CASSRGTDSYNEQFF
CDR3nt: TGTGCCAGCAGCCGAGGGACAGACAGTTACAATGAGCAGTTCTTC
d_gene: TRBD1
abundance: NA
j_gene: TRBJ2-1
v_gene: TRBV7-7

CDR3aa: CASSSAGAGYEQYF
CDR3nt: TGCGCCAGCAGCTCAGCGGGAGCAGGGTACGAGCAGTACTTC
d_gene: TRBD2
abundance: NA
j_gene: TRBJ2-7
v_gene: TRBV5-1

CDR3aa: CASSLGNRVSEQFF
CDR3nt: TGTGCCAGCAGCCTAGGGAATCGGGTCAGTGAGCAGTTCTTC
d_gene: NA
abundance: NA
j_gene: TRBJ2-1
v_gene: TRBV11-2

CDR3aa: CAISDRDRVQETQYF
CDR3nt: TGTGCCATCAGTGACCGGGACAGGGTTCAAGAGACCCAGTACTTC
d_gene: TRBD1
abundance: NA
j_gene: TRBJ2-5
v_gene: TRBV10-3

CDR3aa: CASVWQGDYTGELFF
CDR3nt: TGTGCCAGTGTTTGGCAGGGCGACTACACCGGGGAGCTGTTTTTT
d_gene: NA
abundance: NA
j_gene: TRBJ2-2
v_gene: TRBV19

CDR3aa: CASSSRVVSNTEAFF
CDR3nt: TGTGCCAGCAGCTCCAGGGTGGTCTCGAACACTGAAGCTTTCTTT
d_gene: NA
abundance: few
j_gene: TRBJ1-1
v_gene: TRBV11-3

CDR3aa: CSAWDRGGKLFF
CDR3nt: TGCAGCGCCTGGGACAGGGGAGGAAAACTGTTTTTT
d_gene: TRBD1
abundance: many
j_gene: TRBJ1-4
v_gene: TRBV29-1

CDR3aa: CASSLRDTNYGYTF
CDR3nt: TGCGCCAGCAGCTTGAGGGATACTAACTATGGCTACACCTTC
d_gene: NA
abundance: few
j_gene: TRBJ1-2
v_gene: TRBV5-1

CDR3aa: CASSSPTGHEQYF
CDR3nt: TGCGCCAGCAGCTCCCCGACAGGACATGAGCAGTACTTC
d_gene: NA
abundance: few
j_gene: TRBJ2-7
v_gene: TRBV5-1

CDR3aa: CASSLQPGQGGETQYF
CDR3nt: TGTGCTAGCAGCCTACAACCGGGACAGGGAGGAGAGACCCAGTACTTC
d_gene: TRBD1
abundance: NA
j_gene: TRBJ2-5
v_gene: TRBV7-7

CDR3aa: CASSFDRVRGYEQYF
CDR3nt: TGTGCCAGCAGCTTCGACAGGGTTCGGGGCTACGAGCAGTACTTC
d_gene: TRBD1
abundance: NA
j_gene: TRBJ2-7
v_gene: TRBV5-6

CDR3aa: CASGGTGIWNSPLHF
CDR3nt: TGTGCCAGCGGGGGAACAGGGATCTGGAATTCACCCCTCCACTTT
d_gene: NA
abundance: NA
j_gene: TRBJ1-6
v_gene: TRBV27

CDR3aa: CASSPDRNTIYF
CDR3nt: TGTGCCAGCAGTCCTGATCGAAACACCATATATTTT
d_gene: NA
abundance: many
j_gene: TRBJ1-3
v_gene: TRBV28

CDR3aa: CASSSHPARGETQYF
CDR3nt: TGTGCCAGCAGCTCACACCCTGCTAGGGGGGAGACCCAGTACTTC
d_gene: NA
abundance: NA
j_gene: TRBJ2-5
v_gene: TRBV9

CDR3aa: CSGVTSGSFNEQYF
CDR3nt: TGCAGCGGGGTGACTAGCGGGAGTTTCAACGAGCAGTACTTC
d_gene: TRBD2
abundance: few
j_gene: TRBJ2-7
v_gene: TRBV29-1

CDR3aa: CATSRDGGPTDTQYF
CDR3nt: TGTGCCACCAGCAGAGATGGGGGCCCAACAGATACGCAGTATTTT
d_gene: NA
abundance: NA
j_gene: TRBJ2-3
v_gene: TRBV15

CDR3aa: CASSLPGQGGETQYF
CDR3nt: TGTGCCAGCAGCTTGCCGGGACAGGGAGGAGAGACCCAGTACTTC
d_gene: TRBD1
abundance: once
j_gene: TRBJ2-5
v_gene: TRBV5-6

CDR3aa: CASSQLDRAHEQFF
CDR3nt: TGTGCCAGCAGCCAATTGGACAGGGCACATGAGCAGTTCTTC
d_gene: TRBD1
abundance: few
j_gene: TRBJ2-1
v_gene: TRBV16

CDR3aa: CSVLGLGRQGVQTQYF
CDR3nt: TGCAGCGTTCTGGGCCTGGGGCGTCAAGGGGTACAGACCCAGTACTTC
d_gene: NA
abundance: many
j_gene: TRBJ2-5
v_gene: TRBV29-1

CDR3aa: CSARTGAPNTEAFF
CDR3nt: TGCAGTGCGCGGACAGGGGCCCCGAACACTGAAGCTTTCTTT
d_gene: TRBD1
abundance: few
j_gene: TRBJ1-1
v_gene: TRBV20-1

CDR3aa: CASSYLTTLAKNIQYF
CDR3nt: TGTGCCAGCAGTTACTTAACTACTCTAGCCAAAAACATTCAGTACTTC
d_gene: NA
abundance: NA
j_gene: TRBJ2-4
v_gene: TRBV6-2/TRBV6-3